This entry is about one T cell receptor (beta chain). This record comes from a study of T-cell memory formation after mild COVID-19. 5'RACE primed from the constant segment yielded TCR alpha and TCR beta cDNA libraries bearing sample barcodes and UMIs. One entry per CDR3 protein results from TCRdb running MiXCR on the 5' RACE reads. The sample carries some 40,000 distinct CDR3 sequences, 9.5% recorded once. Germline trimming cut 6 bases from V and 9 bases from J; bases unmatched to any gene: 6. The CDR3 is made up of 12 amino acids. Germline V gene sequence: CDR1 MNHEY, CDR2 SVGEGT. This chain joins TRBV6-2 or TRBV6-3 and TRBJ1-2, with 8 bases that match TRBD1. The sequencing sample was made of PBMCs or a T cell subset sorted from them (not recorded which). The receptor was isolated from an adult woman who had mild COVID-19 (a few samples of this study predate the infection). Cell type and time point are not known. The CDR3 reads CASSPGQGRYTF. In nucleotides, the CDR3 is TGTGCCAGCAGCCCCGGACAGGGCCGCTACACCTTC.